One and the same sample provided the 24 T cell receptor beta chains below, sequenced in a study of T cell responses to AZD1222 COVID-19 vaccine. Sequencing used immunoSEQ multiplex PCR; TCRdb keeps in-frame clones, though not all of them. There are approximately 150,000 clones in the sample; 92% occur only once, and 2.5% to 3.5% lies in the top ten. Sequenced material: peripheral blood, taken 28 days after the second AZD1222 dose. The receptor set was obtained from an adult who received the AZD1222 COVID-19 vaccine.

This chain connects TRBV7-9 to TRBJ1-2, with D hard to call. Germline lookup yields CDR1 SEHNR and CDR2 FQNEAQ (reference sequence). V lost 7 bases and J lost 8, with 5 bases in between. The CDR3 length is 9 residues. CDR3 sequence: CASNSGYTF. CDR3 bases: TGTGCCAGCAATTCCGGCTACACCTTC. Supplemented by reference TRBV7-9 and TRBJ1-2, the full variable domain reads DTGVSQNPRHKITKRGQNVTFRCDPISEHNRLYWYRQTLGQGPEFLTYFQNEAQLEKSRLLSDRFSAERPKGSFSTLEIQRTEQGDSAMYLCASNSGYTFGSGTRLTVV.

This chain connects TRBV20-1 to TRBJ2-7; D may be TRBD2 (6 bases). This CDR3 comprises 13 residues. The germline V gene has CDR1 DFQATT and CDR2 SNEGSKA (reference sequence). Trimming stripped 3 bases from V and 7 bases from J, with 16 bases between. The CDR3: CSASTRQEGEQYF. The CDR3 DNA is TGCAGTGCTAGTACCCGCCAGGAGGGGGAGCAGTACTTC.

This chain joins TRBV15 and TRBJ2-7; no clear D. V was clipped by 0 bases and J by 6 bases, with 9 bases between them. The CDR3 is 13 amino acids. From germline, CDR1 is LNHNV and CDR2 YYDKDF (reference sequence). In DNA, the CDR3 is TGTGCCACCAGCAGAGATAGGACCGGCGAGCAGTACTTC. This encodes CATSRDRTGEQYF.

The gene calls are TRBV3-1 (or the pseudogene TRBV3-2) and TRBJ2-7; TRBD1 or TRBD2 may be the D gene (7 bases each). The CDR3 has 17 residues. Germline V lookup: CDR1 LGHDT, CDR2 YNNKEL (reference sequence). Trimming stripped 1 base from V and 3 bases from J, with 19 bases between. CDR3 amino acids: CASSQVLGGGIFYEQYF. The CDR3 DNA reads TGTGCCAGCAGCCAAGTTCTGGGAGGGGGCATCTTCTACGAGCAGTACTTC.

The rearrangement joins TRBV4-1 to TRBJ1-1; D unresolved. V shed 3 bases and J shed 1 base, with 15 bases lying between them. The length of the CDR3 is 16 residues. Germline CDR1 reads MGHRA; CDR2 reads YSYEKL. The CDR3 loop reads CASSHPARTSNTEAFF. DNA of the CDR3: TGCGCCAGCAGCCACCCCGCGAGGACCTCGAACACTGAAGCTTTCTTT.

The V gene is TRBV14, the J gene TRBJ1-1; D is unclear. The CDR3 has 15 amino acids. The V gene's germline CDR1 is SGHDN and CDR2 FVKESK. The V gene lost 8 bases and the J gene lost 1 base, with 17 bases spanning the gap. The CDR3 sequence: CASGLSGLENTEAFF. CDR3 DNA: TGTGCCAGCGGCCTCAGTGGATTAGAGAACACTGAAGCTTTCTTT.

J is TRBJ2-3 and V is TRBV19; no definite D call. The CDR3 runs 15 residues. The V gene's germline CDR1 is LNHDA and CDR2 SQIVND (reference sequence). The ends were cut back, 5 bases at V and 0 bases at J, with 12 bases in the middle. DNA for the CDR3: TGTGCCAGTAGTGCAACTGGCATTAGCACAGATACGCAGTATTTT. This encodes CASSATGISTDTQYF.

The V call is TRBV7-2, the J call TRBJ1-2; D ambiguous. V dropped 5 bases and J dropped 2 bases, with 12 bases sitting between them. The CDR3 is 14 amino acids. The germline CDR1 and CDR2 sequences are SGHTA and FQGNSA. CDR3 sequence reads: CASSPRRSNYGYTF. The CDR3 DNA sequence: TGTGCCAGCAGCCCTAGGCGGTCAAACTATGGCTACACCTTC.

The chain joins TRBV4-1 to TRBJ1-1, with D unclear. The CDR3 runs to 16 residues. Deletions cut 4 bases from V and 1 base from J, with 16 bases between. Germline loops: CDR1 MGHRA, CDR2 YSYEKL. The CDR3 spells CASSLVRMGRNTEAFF. The CDR3 DNA sequence: TGCGCCAGCAGCCTGGTCCGTATGGGTAGGAACACTGAAGCTTTCTTT.

Concerning this clone itself: Additional DNA sequences in this sample encode the identical CDR3. V gene TRBV28 combines with J gene TRBJ1-1; no reliable D call. Between the trimmed V and J ends, which lost 2 bases and 1 base, there was a span of 5 bases. The CDR3 totals 13 residues. Germline CDR1 reads MDHEN; CDR2 reads SYDVKM. For the CDR3, the DNA is TGTGCCAGCAGTTTAACCCAGAACACTGAAGCTTTCTTT. Translating gives CASSLTQNTEAFF.

This clone appeared many times. V is TRBV4-1 and J is TRBJ1-4, with D tentatively TRBD1 (5 bases). The length of the CDR3 is 16 residues. The germline V and J ends were trimmed by 1 base and 0 bases, with 9 bases remaining between them. Germline loops: CDR1 MGHRA, CDR2 YSYEKL. CDR3 loop: CASSQGPGATNEKLFF. DNA of the CDR3: TGCGCCAGCAGCCAAGGGCCGGGGGCAACTAATGAAAAACTGTTTTTT.

The rearrangement joins TRBV3-1 (or the pseudogene TRBV3-2) to TRBJ1-1; the D is unclear. The germline V and J ends were trimmed by 1 base and 5 bases, with 11 bases remaining between them. The CDR3 length is 14 residues. CDR1 LGHDT and CDR2 YNNKEL come from the germline V gene (reference sequence). CDR3 DNA: TGTGCCAGCAGCCAAGGTTTAACACGGACTGAAGCTTTCTTT. As protein: CASSQGLTRTEAFF.

The V gene is TRBV5-1, the J gene TRBJ1-6; TRBD1 might be the D (5 bases). Germline V gene lookup returns CDR1 SGHRS and CDR2 YFSETQ. Trimming took off 3 bases at V and 12 bases at J, with 19 bases between the two ends. This CDR3 region has 15 residues. The CDR3 protein is CASSWGRDGREPLHF. CDR3 bases: TGCGCCAGCAGCTGGGGAAGGGACGGCCGAGAACCCCTCCACTTT. The variable domain in full, completed from reference TRBV5-1 and TRBJ1-6, reads KAGVTQTPRYLIKTRGQQVTLSCSPISGHRSVSWYQQTPGQGLQFLFEYFSETQRNKGNFPGRFSGRQFSNSRSEMNVSTLELGDSALYLCASSWGRDGREPLHFGNGTRLTVT.

The rearrangement joins TRBV5-1 to TRBJ2-7; 12 bases line up with TRBD1. The CDR3 sequence is 15 residues long. Germline CDR1 and CDR2: SGHRS and YFSETQ. V was clipped by 3 bases and J by 6 bases; unmatched bases: 7. The DNA of the CDR3 is TGCGCCAGCAGCTCGGGGGACAGGGGGCTTTCCGAGCAGTACTTC. Encoded protein: CASSSGDRGLSEQYF.

The rearrangement links TRBV5-8 to TRBJ2-5, with 11 bases identical to TRBD2. The germline V gene has CDR1 SGHTS and CDR2 YDEGEE. The CDR3 runs 16 residues. Losses at the gene ends were 4 bases for V and 2 bases for J; bases not matched to a gene: 7. CDR3 in amino acids: CASSTWTSGLQETQYF. The CDR3 DNA reads as TGTGCCAGCAGCACCTGGACTAGCGGGCTTCAAGAGACCCAGTACTTC.

The V and J genes are TRBV18 and TRBJ1-1; D is uncertain. Trimming stripped 4 bases from V and 2 bases from J, with 8 bases between. Germline V gene data show CDR1 as KGHSH and CDR2 as LQKENI. This CDR3 is 13 amino acids long. CDR3 DNA sequence: TGTGCCAGCTCACAGGGATTCAACACTGAAGCTTTCTTT. Its translation: CASSQGFNTEAFF.

A single count supports this clone. The CDR3 DNA is TGTGCCTGGCGGGGGGGGAGTAAAAACATTCAGTACTTC. It translates to CAWRGGSKNIQYF. The V gene is TRBV30, the J gene TRBJ2-4; 8 bases are shared with TRBD2. Germline lookup yields CDR1 GTSNPN and CDR2 SVGIG (reference sequence). J gave up 4 bases and V 5 bases, and 4 bases lay outside the gene matches. CDR3 length equals 13 residues.

The chain couples TRBV7-3 to TRBJ2-1, with TRBD2 matching over 14 bases. V dropped 5 bases and J dropped 5; count of bases not matched to a gene: 8. The CDR3 runs 17 residues. Germline V CDR1 and CDR2: SGHTA, FQGTGA. The DNA of the CDR3 is TGTGCCAGCAGCCGAGGACTAGCGGGAGGAAGGGACAATGAGCAGTTCTTC. Protein sequence: CASSRGLAGGRDNEQFF.

The chain combines TRBV5-6 with TRBJ2-7; no clear D gene. The CDR3 runs to 12 residues. The germline gives CDR1 SGHDT, CDR2 YYEEEE. V was shortened by 2 bases and J by 8 bases, with 11 bases between the two germline ends. CDR3 nucleotide sequence: TGTGCCAGCAGCTTTCTTTCTCCCAAGCAGTACTTC. It is translated as CASSFLSPKQYF.

The V call is TRBV28, the J call TRBJ2-6, with 10 bases matching TRBD2. With 0 bases clipped from V and 0 bases from J, the junction kept 11 bases outside the gene matches. Germline V gives CDR1 MDHEN, CDR2 SYDVKM. The CDR3 totals 21 residues. The DNA for the CDR3 is TGTGCCAGCAGTTTATGGACGGGGAGGACTAGCGGCTCCTCTGGGGCCAACGTCCTGACTTTC. Translating gives CASSLWTGRTSGSSGANVLTF. Based on the CDR3 plus reference TRBV28 and TRBJ2-6, the full variable domain is DVKVTQSSRYLVKRTGEKVFLECVQDMDHENMFWYRQDPGLGLRLIYFSYDVKMKEKGDIPEGYSVSREKKERFSLILESASTNQTSMYLCASSLWTGRTSGSSGANVLTFGAGSRLTVL.

The J gene is TRBJ1-4, the V gene TRBV30; D is ambiguous. CDR1 is GTSNPN and CDR2 is SVGIG in the germline V gene (reference sequence). The CDR3 is made up of 14 amino acids. Trimming removed 0 bases at V and 8 bases at J, with 13 bases between. CDR3 DNA: TGTGCCTGGAGTGTACGGCAGGTGGAGGAAAAACTGTTTTTT. It yields the protein CAWSVRQVEEKLFF.

This clone was counted a single time. This sequence joins TRBV29-1 and TRBJ2-2, with 10 bases lining up with TRBD2. Per germline, CDR1 SQVTM and CDR2 ANQGSEA. There are 15 residues in the CDR3. V lost 7 bases to trimming and J lost 4 bases; unmatched junction nucleotides: 9. CDR3 residues: CSATWTSGITGELFF. The CDR3 DNA sequence: TGCAGCGCAACCTGGACTAGCGGAATCACCGGGGAGCTGTTTTTT.

This clone has just one count. The chain has TRBV7-6 and TRBJ2-2; D remains unclear. Germline loops: CDR1 SGHVS, CDR2 FNYEAQ. Trimming removed 2 bases from V and 10 bases from J, with 8 bases in between. The CDR3 has 12 residues. The CDR3 coding sequence is TGTGCCAGCAGCTTAAACATCGAGGAGCTGTTTTTT. It encodes CASSLNIEELFF.

V and J are TRBV10-1 and TRBJ2-1, with a tentative D call TRBD1 (5 bases). The CDR3 has 13 amino acids. From germline, CDR1 is WNHNN and CDR2 SYGVQD (reference sequence). V lost 3 bases and J 10 bases, leaving 13 bases between the germline ends. Here the CDR3 DNA reads TGCGCCAGCAGTGACCCCGGACAAAACGAGCAGTTCTTC. It encodes CASSDPGQNEQFF.